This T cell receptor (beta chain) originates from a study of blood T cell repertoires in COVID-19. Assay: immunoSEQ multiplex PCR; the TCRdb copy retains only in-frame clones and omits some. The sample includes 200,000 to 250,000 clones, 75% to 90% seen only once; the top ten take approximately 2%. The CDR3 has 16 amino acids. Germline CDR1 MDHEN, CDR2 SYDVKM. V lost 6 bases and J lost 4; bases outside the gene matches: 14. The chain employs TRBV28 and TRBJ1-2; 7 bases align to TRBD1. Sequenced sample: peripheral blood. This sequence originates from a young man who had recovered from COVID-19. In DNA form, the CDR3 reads TGTGCCAGCAGCAGCGACAGGGAACCCCGCTTCTATGGCTACACCTTC. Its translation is CASSSDREPRFYGYTF.